This TCR beta chain was sequenced for a study of blood T cells in healthy people across ages. Study observations and caveats: Higher naive T cell percentage went strongly together with higher TCR beta diversity. Donors of long life had a larger count of naive CD4+ cells and greater diversity than aged donors.

Every donor provided 7.5 to 10 milliliters of peripheral blood. This clonotype was seen only a few times. Its antigen remains unidentified. Combining a sample-barcoded 5' primer with a J-beta primer mix, a second PCR ran for roughly 6 to 11 cycles. A 12-random-nucleotide template-switch adaptor tagged each cDNA molecule. TCRdb processed the 5' RACE reads anew with MiXCR; each CDR3 protein has one entry. Here the sample spans some 730,000 distinct CDR3 sequences, 22% being singletons. The ends lost 5 bases at V and 2 bases at J; junction bases unmatched: 7. This CDR3 is 14 amino acids long. Germline V gene lookup returns CDR1 DFQATT and CDR2 SNEGSKA (reference sequence).

This TCR derives from a man in his 70s in good health. Sequencing was done on a sample of blood. This sequence joins TRBV20-1 and TRBJ1-2, with TRBD1 matching over 8 bases. The CDR3 loop is CSASGQVGNYGYTF. CDR3 nucleotides: TGCAGTGCTTCGGGACAGGTCGGAAACTATGGCTACACCTTC.